These 4 T cell receptor beta chains were sequenced from one sample in a study of beta chain features in type 1 diabetes. General study points: Across all four CD4+ subsets, people with type 1 diabetes showed modestly shorter TCRB CDR3s.

The study reverse transcribed the entire isolated RNA, so it sequenced expressed TCRB transcripts. Here immunoSEQ multiplex PCR was the method, and the copy in TCRdb shows in-frame clones only, minus some. The sample holds about 660,000 clones, around 15% seen once. The antigens of these receptors remain unknown. Material: naive CD4+ T cells from blood. These receptors came from a man younger than 35 with type 1 diabetes.

This clone came up a few times. In DNA, the CDR3 is TGTGCCAGCAGCTACGGGAGGTACGAGCAGTACTTC. Protein sequence: CASSYGRYEQYF. The chain is built from TRBV28 and TRBJ2-7, with TRBD2 matching 7 bases. V was clipped by 6 bases and J by 4 bases; unmatched bases: 3. CDR1 is MDHEN and CDR2 is SYDVKM in the germline V gene. The CDR3 is 12 residues long. The full variable domain, with the rest looked up from reference TRBV28 and TRBJ2-7, is DVKVTQSSRYLVKRTGEKVFLECVQDMDHENMFWYRQDPGLGLRLIYFSYDVKMKEKGDIPEGYSVSREKKERFSLILESASTNQTSMYLCASSYGRYEQYFGPGTRLTVT.

This clone was recorded a few times. This sequence joins TRBV18 and TRBJ2-3; D remains unclear. Germline values: CDR1 KGHSH, CDR2 LQKENI. The CDR3 is made up of 13 amino acids. Trimming cost V 7 bases and J 2 bases, with 10 bases left between them. The CDR3 is CASYDGSTDTQYF. CDR3 bases: TGTGCCAGCTATGACGGTTCCACAGATACGCAGTATTTT.

There are a few counts of this clone. V gene TRBV29-1 combines with J gene TRBJ1-1; tentative D call: TRBD1 (5 bases). The germline V gene has CDR1 SQVTM and CDR2 ANQGSEA. The CDR3 consists of 13 residues. V dropped 5 bases and J dropped 6 bases, with 16 bases sitting between them. The CDR3 nucleotides read TGCAGCGTTCAGACAGTATATTTCCCTGAAGCTTTCTTT. Translating gives CSVQTVYFPEAFF.

V usage is TRBV6-5 and J usage is TRBJ2-5; D might be TRBD2 (7 bases). Germline V CDR1 and CDR2: MNHEY, SVGAGI. The V end lost 0 bases, the J end lost 1 base, and 9 bases lay between the germline ends. The CDR3 extends over 15 amino acids. For the CDR3, the DNA is TGTGCCAGCAGTTACTCGGCGGGGGCCCAAGAGACCCAGTACTTC. Its protein is CASSYSAGAQETQYF.